This T cell receptor (beta chain) was sequenced in a study of cytomegalovirus exposure and HLA in healthy donors. Overall study findings and caveats: Most TCR beta V segments were productive about 90% or about 30% of the time in an earlier analysis.

CDR1 LGHNA and CDR2 YNFKEQ come from the germline V gene. The CDR3 is made up of 15 amino acids. V lost 2 bases, J lost 8 bases, and 3 bases stayed unmatched. This clone was seen a handful of times. Its antigen is unidentified. Vbeta (60) and Jbeta (13) primers were used in the PCR. TCRdb keeps only in-frame clones here, not all; method: immunoSEQ multiplex PCR. The sample has roughly 140,000 clones, roughly 76% seen once. This sequence was found in a female donor in good health and CMV-seronegative. What was sequenced was PBMCs. The chain carries TRBV4-2 and TRBJ1-6, with TRBD1 matching 10 bases. DNA for the CDR3: TGTGCCAGCAGCCAAACCGGGACAGGGGATTCACCCCTCCACTTT. This codes for CASSQTGTGDSPLHF.